This TCR beta chain is from a study of vaccination effects on CD4 cells after COVID-19. Across the whole study: Post-vaccine sampling occurred a median 72 days after the second dose.

The culture ran for 10 days before CD4+ T cells were isolated. Participants were given two doses of BNT162b2 or mRNA-1273 vaccine. Testing of the vaccine recipients showed negative nucleocapsid antibodies and no prior SARS-CoV-2 infection. In the cultures, half the medium was exchanged for IL-2 medium on days 3 and 7. About this clone itself: Its antigen is unidentified.

The protocol was immunoSEQ multiplex PCR, while the TCRdb copy is restricted to in-frame clones and leaves out a portion. Among approximately 70,000 clones listed, roughly 73% were seen once. General study points: Cross-reactivity toward common cold coronaviruses was confined to only 1 of 255 vaccine-induced clones in healthy vaccinees.

Germline lookup yields CDR1 SGHAT and CDR2 FQDESV (reference sequence). V lost 0 bases and J 0 bases, leaving 6 bases between the germline ends. This CDR3 is built from 14 residues. The receptor was isolated from a human donor who received a COVID-19 vaccine. The sample consisted of CD4+ T cells from PBMCs cultured without peptide, taken after COVID-19 vaccination. The chain has TRBV11-1 and TRBJ2-7; weak D call: TRBD1 (6 bases). The chain's CDR3 is CASSLAGASYEQYV. The CDR3 nucleotides are TGTGCCAGCAGCTTAGCGGGGGCCTCCTACGAGCAGTACGTC.